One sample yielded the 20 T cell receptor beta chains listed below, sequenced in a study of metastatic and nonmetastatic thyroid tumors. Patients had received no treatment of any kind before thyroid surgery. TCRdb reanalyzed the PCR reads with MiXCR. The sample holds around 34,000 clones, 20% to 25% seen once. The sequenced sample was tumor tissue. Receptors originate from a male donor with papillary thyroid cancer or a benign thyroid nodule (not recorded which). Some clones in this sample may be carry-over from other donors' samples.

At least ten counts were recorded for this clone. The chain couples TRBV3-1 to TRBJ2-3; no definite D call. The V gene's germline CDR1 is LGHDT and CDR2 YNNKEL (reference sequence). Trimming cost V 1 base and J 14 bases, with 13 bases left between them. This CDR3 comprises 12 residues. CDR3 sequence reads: CASSQADGFPYF. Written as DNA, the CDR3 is TGTGCCAGCAGCCAAGCGGACGGGTTTCCGTATTTT.

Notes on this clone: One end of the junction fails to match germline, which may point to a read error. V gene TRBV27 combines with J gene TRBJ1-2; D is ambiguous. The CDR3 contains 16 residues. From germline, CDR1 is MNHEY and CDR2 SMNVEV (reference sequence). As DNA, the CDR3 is TGTCCCAGCAAGGGCCCCAGGCGGCGCGGTCCCTATGGCTACACCTTC. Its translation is CPSKGPRRRGPYGYTF.

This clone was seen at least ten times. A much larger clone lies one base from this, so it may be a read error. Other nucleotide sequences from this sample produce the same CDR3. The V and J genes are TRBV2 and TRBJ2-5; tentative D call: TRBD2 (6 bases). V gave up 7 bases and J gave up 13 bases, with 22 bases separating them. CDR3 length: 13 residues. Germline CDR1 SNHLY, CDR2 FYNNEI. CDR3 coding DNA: TGTGCCAGCAAAGAACTAGCAGTCGGTTTTGGGTACTTC. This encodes CASKELAVGFGYF.

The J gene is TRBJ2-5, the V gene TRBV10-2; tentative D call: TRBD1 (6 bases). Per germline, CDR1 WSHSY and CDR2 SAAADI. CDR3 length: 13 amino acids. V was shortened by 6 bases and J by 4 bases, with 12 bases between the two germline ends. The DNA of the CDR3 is TGCGCCAGCAGCACAGGGTGGGGAGAGACCCAGTACTTC. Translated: CASSTGWGETQYF.

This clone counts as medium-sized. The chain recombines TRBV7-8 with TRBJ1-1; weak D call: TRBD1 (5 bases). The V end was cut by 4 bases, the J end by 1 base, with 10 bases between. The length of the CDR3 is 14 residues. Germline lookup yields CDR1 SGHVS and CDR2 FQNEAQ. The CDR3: CASSWGPRNTEAFF. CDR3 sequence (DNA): TGTGCCAGCAGCTGGGGACCGCGGAACACTGAAGCTTTCTTT.

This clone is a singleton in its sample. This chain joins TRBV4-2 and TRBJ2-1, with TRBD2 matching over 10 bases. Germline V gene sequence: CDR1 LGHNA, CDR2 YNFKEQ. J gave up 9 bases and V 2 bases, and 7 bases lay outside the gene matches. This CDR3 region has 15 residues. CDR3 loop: CASSQYDSGRLEQFF. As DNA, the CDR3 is TGTGCCAGCAGCCAATATGATAGCGGGAGGCTTGAGCAGTTCTTC.

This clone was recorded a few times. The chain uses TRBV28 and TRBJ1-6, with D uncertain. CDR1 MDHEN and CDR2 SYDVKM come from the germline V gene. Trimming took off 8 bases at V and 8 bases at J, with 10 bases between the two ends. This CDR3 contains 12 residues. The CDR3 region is CASSIRHSPLHF. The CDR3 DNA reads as TGTGCCAGCTCGATACGTCATTCACCCCTCCACTTT.

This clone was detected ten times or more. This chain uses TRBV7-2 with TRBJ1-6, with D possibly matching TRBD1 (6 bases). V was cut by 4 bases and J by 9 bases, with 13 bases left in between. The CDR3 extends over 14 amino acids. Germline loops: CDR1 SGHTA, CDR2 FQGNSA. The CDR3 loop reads CASSSTGRSSPLHF. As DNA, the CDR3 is TGTGCCAGCAGCTCTACAGGGAGGAGTTCACCCCTCCACTTT.

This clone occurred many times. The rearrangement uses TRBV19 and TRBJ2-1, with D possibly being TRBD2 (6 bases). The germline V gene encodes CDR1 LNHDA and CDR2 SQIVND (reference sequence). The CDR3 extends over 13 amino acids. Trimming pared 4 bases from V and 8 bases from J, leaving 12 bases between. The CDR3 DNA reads TGTGCCAGTAGTAGACTAGGCGGGGATGAGCAGTTCTTC. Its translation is CASSRLGGDEQFF.

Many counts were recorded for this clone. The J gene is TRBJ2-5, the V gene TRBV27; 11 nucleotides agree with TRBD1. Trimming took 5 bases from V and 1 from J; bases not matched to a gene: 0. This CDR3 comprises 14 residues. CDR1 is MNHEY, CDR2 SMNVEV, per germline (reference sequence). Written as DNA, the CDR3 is TGTGCCAGCAGTGGGACAGGGGGCCAAGAGACCCAGTACTTC. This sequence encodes CASSGTGGQETQYF.

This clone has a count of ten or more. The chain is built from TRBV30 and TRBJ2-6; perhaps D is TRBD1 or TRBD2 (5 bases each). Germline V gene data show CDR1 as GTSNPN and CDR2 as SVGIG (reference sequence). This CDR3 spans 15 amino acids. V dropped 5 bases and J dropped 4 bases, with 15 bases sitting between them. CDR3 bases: TGTGCCTGGTCGGCAGGGACGGGAGGGGCCAACGTCCTGACTTTC. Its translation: CAWSAGTGGANVLTF. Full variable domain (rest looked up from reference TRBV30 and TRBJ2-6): SQTIHQWPATLVQPVGSPLSLECTVEGTSNPNLYWYRQAAGRGLQLLFYSVGIGQISSEVPQNLSASRPQDRQFILSSKKLLLSDSGFYLCAWSAGTGGANVLTFGAGSRLTVL.

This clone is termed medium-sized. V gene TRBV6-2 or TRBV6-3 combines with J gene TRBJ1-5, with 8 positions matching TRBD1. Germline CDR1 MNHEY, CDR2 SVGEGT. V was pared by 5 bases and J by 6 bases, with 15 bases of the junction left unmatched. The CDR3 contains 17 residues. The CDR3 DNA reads TGTGCCAGCAGTGACTACCCCCGGACAGGGAGAAGTCAGCCCCAGCATTTT. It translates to CASSDYPRTGRSQPQHF.

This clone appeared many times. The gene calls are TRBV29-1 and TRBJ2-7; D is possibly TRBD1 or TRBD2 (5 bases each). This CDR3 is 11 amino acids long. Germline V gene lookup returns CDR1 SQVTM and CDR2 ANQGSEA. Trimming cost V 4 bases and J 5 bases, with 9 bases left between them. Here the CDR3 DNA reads TGCAGCGTTGGATGGGACCACGAGCAGTACTTC. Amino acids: CSVGWDHEQYF.

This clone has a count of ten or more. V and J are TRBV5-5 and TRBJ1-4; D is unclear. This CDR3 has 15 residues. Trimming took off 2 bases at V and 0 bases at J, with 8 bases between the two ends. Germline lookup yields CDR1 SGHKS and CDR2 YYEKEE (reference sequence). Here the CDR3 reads CASSFGPATNEKLFF. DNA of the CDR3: TGTGCCAGCAGCTTCGGGCCTGCAACTAATGAAAAACTGTTTTTT.

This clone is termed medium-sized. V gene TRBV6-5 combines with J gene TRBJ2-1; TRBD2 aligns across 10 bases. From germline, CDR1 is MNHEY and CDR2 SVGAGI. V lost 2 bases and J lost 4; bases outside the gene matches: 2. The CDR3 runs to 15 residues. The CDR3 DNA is TGTGCCAGCAGTTACACAGCGGGAGGGTACAATGAGCAGTTCTTC. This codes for CASSYTAGGYNEQFF.

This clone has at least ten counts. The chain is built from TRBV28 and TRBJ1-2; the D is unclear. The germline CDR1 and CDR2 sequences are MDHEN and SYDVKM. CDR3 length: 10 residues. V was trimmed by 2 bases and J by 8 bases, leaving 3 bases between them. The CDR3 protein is CASSLNGYTF. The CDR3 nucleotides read TGTGCCAGCAGTTTAAACGGCTACACCTTC.

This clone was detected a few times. In nucleotides, the CDR3 is TGTGCCAGTTCCGGGGGGGCAGTCGGGTTCCAATATGGCTACACCTTC. It yields the protein CASSGGAVGFQYGYTF. The V gene is TRBV6-2 or TRBV6-3, the J gene TRBJ1-2, with a possible D match to TRBD1 (6 bases). This CDR3 region has 16 residues. The germline V gene encodes CDR1 MNHEY and CDR2 SVGEGT. The V and J ends lost 9 bases and 5 bases respectively, with 25 bases between them.

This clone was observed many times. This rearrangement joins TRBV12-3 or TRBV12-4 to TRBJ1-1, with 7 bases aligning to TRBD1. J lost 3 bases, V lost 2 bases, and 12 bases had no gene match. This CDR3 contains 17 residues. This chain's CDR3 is CASSLSPRTGSDTEAFF. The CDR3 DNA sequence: TGTGCCAGCAGTTTATCCCCAAGGACAGGATCGGACACTGAAGCTTTCTTT.

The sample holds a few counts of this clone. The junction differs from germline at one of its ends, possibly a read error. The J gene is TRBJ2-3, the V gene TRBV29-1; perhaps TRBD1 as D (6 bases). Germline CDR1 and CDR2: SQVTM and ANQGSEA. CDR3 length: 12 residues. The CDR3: CSVKTRTDTQYF. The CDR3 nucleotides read TGCAGCGTCAAAACGAGGACAGACACGCAGTATTTT.

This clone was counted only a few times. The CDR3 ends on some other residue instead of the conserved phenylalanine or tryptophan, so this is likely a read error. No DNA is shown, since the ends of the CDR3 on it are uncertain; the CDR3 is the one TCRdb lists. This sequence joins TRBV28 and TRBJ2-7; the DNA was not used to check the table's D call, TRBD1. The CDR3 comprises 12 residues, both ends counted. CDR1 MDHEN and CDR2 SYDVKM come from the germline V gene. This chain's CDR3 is CASTPQVFRGGC.